This T cell receptor beta chain was observed in a study of T cells after yellow fever vaccination. Study findings and constraints: The study noted that FACS-sorted repertoires could contain abundant clonotypes contaminating from the bulk population. At around 96% for CD4 and about 88% for CD8, most primary-vaccination clones showed up again after the booster.

The sample holds a few counts of this clonotype. It was through 5'RACE template switching that TCR cDNA was made, with a universal primer site and UMIs added. From the 5' RACE reads, TCRdb called clonotypes with MiXCR, one entry per CDR3 protein. This table holds 55,000 or so distinct CDR3 sequences, 6.6% found once. Trimming cost V 5 bases and J 13 bases, with 17 bases left between them. The CDR3 extends over 13 amino acids. Germline V gene data show CDR1 as SEHNR and CDR2 as FQNEAQ (reference sequence). The specimen was CD8+ T cells not binding an NS4B(214-222) dextramer, sorted from PBMCs, collected roughly seven weeks after the first yellow fever vaccination. The J gene is TRBJ2-2, the V gene TRBV7-9, with D possibly being TRBD1 (6 bases). The clonotype was recovered from a man aged 18 to 29 who received the YFV17D yellow fever vaccine. Here the CDR3 reads CASSPRTVRVLFF. CDR3 in DNA: TGTGCCAGCAGCCCCCGGACAGTGCGTGTGCTGTTTTTT.